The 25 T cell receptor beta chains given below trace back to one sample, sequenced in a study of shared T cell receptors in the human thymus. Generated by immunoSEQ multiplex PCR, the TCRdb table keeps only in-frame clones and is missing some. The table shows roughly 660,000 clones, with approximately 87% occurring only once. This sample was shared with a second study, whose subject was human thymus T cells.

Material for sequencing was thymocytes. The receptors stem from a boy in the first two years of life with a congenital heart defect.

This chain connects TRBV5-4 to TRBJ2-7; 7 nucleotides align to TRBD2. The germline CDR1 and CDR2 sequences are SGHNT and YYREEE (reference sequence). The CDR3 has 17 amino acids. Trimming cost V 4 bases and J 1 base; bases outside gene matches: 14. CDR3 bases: TGTGCCAGCAGCGAGACAATTAAGCGGGACCCATCCTACGAGCAGTACTTC. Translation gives CASSETIKRDPSYEQYF.

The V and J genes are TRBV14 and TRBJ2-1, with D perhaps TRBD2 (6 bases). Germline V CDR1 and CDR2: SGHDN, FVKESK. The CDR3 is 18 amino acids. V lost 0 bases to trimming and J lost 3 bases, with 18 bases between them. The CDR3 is CASSQDRRGGNHYNEQFF. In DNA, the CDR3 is TGTGCCAGCAGCCAAGATCGACGAGGCGGGAACCACTACAATGAGCAGTTCTTC.

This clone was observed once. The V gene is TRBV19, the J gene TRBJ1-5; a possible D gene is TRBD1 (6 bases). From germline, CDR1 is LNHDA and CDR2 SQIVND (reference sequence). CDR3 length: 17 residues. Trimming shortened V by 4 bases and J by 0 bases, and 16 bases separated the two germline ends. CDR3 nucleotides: TGTGCCAGTAGTAACGGGACAATGGATTATAGCAATCAGCCCCAGCATTTT. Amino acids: CASSNGTMDYSNQPQHF.

The CDR3 DNA is TGTGCCAGCAGTCCTCACTCGGGACAGCTGACGCAGTATTTT. It specifies CASSPHSGQLTQYF. The rearrangement uses TRBV28 and TRBJ2-3; 7 bases align to TRBD1. Germline V CDR1 and CDR2: MDHEN, SYDVKM. V lost 5 bases, J lost 9 bases, and 11 bases stayed unmatched. This CDR3 region has 14 residues.

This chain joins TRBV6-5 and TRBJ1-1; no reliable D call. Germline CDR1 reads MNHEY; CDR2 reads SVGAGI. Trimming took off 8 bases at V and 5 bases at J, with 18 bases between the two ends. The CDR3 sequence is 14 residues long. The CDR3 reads CASRTGLLRTEAFF. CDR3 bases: TGTGCCAGCCGTACCGGTCTCTTGAGGACTGAAGCTTTCTTT.

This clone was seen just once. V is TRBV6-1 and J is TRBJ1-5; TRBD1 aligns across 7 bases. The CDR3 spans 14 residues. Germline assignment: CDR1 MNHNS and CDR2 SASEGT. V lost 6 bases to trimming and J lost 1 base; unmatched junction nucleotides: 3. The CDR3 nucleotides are TGTGCCAGCAGACCGACAGGGAGCAATCAGCCCCAGCATTTT. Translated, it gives CASRPTGSNQPQHF.

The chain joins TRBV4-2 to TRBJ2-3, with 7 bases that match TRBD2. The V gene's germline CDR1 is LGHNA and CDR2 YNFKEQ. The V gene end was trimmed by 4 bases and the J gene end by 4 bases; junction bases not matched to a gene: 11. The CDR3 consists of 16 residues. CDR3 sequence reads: CASSLKAGPGADTQYF. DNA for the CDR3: TGTGCCAGCAGCCTTAAAGCGGGGCCCGGGGCAGATACGCAGTATTTT.

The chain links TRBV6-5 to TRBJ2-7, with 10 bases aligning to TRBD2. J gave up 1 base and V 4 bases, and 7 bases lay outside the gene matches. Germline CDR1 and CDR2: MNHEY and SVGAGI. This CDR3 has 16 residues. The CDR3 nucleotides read TGTGCCAGCAGTTGGACTTTAGCGGGAGGTTCCTACGAGCAGTACTTC. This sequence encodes CASSWTLAGGSYEQYF.

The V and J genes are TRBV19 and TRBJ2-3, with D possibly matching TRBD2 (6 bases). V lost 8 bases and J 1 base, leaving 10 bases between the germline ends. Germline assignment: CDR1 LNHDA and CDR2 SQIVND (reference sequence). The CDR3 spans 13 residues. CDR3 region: CASRGSGTDTQYF. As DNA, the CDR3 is TGTGCCAGTCGGGGGTCGGGCACAGATACGCAGTATTTT.

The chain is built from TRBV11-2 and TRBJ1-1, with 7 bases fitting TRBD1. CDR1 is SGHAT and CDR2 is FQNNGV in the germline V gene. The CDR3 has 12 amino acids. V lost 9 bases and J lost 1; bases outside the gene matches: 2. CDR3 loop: CASRTGNTEAFF. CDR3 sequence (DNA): TGTGCCAGTCGGACAGGGAACACTGAAGCTTTCTTT.

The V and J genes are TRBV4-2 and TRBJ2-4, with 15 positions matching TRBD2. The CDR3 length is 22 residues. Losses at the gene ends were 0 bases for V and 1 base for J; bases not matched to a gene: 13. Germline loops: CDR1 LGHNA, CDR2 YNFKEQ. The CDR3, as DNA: TGTGCCAGCAGCCAAGACGCACCGGGGACTAGCGGGAGGCCGGGGGCCAAAAACATTCAGTACTTC. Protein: CASSQDAPGTSGRPGAKNIQYF.

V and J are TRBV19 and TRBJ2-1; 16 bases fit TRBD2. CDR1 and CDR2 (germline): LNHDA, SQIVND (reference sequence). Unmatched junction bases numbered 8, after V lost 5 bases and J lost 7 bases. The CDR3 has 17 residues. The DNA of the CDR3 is TGTGCCAGTAGTTGGGGACTAGCGGGAGGGCGGTGGAATGAGCAGTTCTTC. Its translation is CASSWGLAGGRWNEQFF.

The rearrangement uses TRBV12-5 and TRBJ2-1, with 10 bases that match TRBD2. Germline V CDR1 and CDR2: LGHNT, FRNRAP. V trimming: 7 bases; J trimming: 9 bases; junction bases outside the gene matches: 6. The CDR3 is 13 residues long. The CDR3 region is CASARAGGGEQFF. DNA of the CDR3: TGTGCTAGTGCTCGAGCGGGAGGGGGTGAGCAGTTCTTC.

The CDR3 DNA is TGTGCCACCCGGGACAGGGAACTAGCGGGACCTACCTACGAGCAGTACTTC. Its protein product is CATRDRELAGPTYEQYF. This rearrangement joins TRBV28 to TRBJ2-7, with a possible D match to TRBD2 (10 bases). The CDR3 is 17 residues long. CDR1 MDHEN and CDR2 SYDVKM come from the germline V gene. Trimming took 10 bases from V and 2 from J, leaving 27 bases between them.

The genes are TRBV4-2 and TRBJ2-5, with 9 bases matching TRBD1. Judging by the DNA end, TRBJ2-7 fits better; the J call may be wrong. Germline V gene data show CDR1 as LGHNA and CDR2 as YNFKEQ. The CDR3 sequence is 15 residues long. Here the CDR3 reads CASSQRQGVFYEQYF. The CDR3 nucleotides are TGTGCCAGCAGCCAACGACAGGGGGTCTTCTACGAGCAGTACTTC.

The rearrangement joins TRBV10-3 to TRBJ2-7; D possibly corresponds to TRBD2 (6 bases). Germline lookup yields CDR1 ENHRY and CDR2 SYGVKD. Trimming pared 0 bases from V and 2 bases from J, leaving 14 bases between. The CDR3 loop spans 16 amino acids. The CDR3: CAISESLRGKPYEQYF. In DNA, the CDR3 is TGTGCCATCAGTGAGTCGTTGCGGGGAAAACCCTACGAGCAGTACTTC.

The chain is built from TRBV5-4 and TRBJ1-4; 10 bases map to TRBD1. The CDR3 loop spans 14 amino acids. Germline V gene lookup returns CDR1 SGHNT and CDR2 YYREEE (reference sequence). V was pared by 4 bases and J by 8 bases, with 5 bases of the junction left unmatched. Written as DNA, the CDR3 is TGTGCCAGCAGCGCAGACAGGGGGCGCGAAAAACTGTTTTTT. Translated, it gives CASSADRGREKLFF. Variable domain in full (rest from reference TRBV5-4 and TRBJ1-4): ETGVTQSPTHLIKTRGQQVTLRCSSQSGHNTVSWYQQALGQGPQFIFQYYREEENGRGNFPPRFSGLQFPNYSSELNVNALELDDSALYLCASSADRGREKLFFGSGTQLSVL.

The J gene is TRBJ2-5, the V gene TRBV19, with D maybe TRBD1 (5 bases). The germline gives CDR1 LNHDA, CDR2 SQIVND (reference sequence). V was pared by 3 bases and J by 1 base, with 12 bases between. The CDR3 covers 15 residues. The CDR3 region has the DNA TGTGCCAGTAGTATGGGTGCAGGGCTCCAAGAGACCCAGTACTTC. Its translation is CASSMGAGLQETQYF.

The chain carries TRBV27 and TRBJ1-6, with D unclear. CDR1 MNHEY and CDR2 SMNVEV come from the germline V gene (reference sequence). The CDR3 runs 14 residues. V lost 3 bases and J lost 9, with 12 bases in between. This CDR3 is CASSFQARSSPLHF. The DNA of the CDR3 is TGTGCCAGCAGTTTTCAGGCCCGTTCTTCACCCCTCCACTTT.

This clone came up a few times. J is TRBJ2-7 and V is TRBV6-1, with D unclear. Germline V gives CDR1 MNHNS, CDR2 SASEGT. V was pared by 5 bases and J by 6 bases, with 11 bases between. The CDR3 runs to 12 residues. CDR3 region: CASSQRTGEQYF. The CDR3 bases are TGTGCCAGCAGTCAGCGTACCGGCGAGCAGTACTTC.

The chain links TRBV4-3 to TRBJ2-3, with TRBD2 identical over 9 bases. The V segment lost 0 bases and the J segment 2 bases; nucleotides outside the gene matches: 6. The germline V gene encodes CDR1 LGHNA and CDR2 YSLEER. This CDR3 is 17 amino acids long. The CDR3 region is CASSQDRSGRITDTQYF. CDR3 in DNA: TGCGCCAGCAGCCAAGATAGGAGCGGGAGGATCACAGATACGCAGTATTTT.

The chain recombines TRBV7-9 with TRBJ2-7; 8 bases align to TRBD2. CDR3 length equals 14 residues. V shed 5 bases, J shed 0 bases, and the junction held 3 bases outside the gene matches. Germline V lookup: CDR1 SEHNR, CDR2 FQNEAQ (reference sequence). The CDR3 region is CASSPSGFSYEQYF. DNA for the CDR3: TGTGCCAGCAGCCCTAGCGGGTTCTCCTACGAGCAGTACTTC.

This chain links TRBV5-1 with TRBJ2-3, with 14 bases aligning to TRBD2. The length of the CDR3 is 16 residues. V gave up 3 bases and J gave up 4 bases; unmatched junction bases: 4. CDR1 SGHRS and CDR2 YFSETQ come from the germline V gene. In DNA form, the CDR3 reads TGCGCCAGCAGCTCCGGGACTAGCGGGAGCCCAGATACGCAGTATTTT. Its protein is CASSSGTSGSPDTQYF. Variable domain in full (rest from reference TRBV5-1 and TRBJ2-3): KAGVTQTPRYLIKTRGQQVTLSCSPISGHRSVSWYQQTPGQGLQFLFEYFSETQRNKGNFPGRFSGRQFSNSRSEMNVSTLELGDSALYLCASSSGTSGSPDTQYFGPGTRLTVL.

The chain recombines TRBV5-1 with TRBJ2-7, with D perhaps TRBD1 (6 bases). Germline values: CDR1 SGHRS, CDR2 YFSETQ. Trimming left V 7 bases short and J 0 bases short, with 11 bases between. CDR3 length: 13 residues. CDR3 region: CASRQGPSYEQYF. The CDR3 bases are TGCGCCAGCCGGCAGGGGCCCTCCTACGAGCAGTACTTC.

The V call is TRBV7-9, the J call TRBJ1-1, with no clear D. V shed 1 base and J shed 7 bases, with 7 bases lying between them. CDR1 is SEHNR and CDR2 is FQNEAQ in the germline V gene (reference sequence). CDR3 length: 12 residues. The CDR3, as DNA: TGTGCCAGCAGCTTAGGCCCGGGTGAAGCTTTCTTT. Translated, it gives CASSLGPGEAFF.